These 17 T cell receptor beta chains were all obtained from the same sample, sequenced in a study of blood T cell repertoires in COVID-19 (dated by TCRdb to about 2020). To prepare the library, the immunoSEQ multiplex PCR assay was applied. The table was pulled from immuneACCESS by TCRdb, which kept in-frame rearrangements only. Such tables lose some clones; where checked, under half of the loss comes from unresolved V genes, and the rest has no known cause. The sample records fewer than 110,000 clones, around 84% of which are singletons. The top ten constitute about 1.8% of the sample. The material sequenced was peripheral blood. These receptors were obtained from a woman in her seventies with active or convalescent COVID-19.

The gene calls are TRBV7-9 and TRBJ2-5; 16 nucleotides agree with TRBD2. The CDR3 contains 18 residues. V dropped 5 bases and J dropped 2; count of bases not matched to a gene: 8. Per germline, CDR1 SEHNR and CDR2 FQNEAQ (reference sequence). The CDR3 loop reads CASSPPGLAGGLQETQYF. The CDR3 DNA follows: TGTGCCAGCAGCCCCCCGGGACTAGCGGGGGGGCTACAAGAGACCCAGTACTTC.

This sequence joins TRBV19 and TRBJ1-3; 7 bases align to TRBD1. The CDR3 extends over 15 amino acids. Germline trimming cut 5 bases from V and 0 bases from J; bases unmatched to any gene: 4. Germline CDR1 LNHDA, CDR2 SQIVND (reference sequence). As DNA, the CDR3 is TGTGCCAGTAGTTGGCAGGGGGACTCTGGAAACACCATATATTTT. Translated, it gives CASSWQGDSGNTIYF.

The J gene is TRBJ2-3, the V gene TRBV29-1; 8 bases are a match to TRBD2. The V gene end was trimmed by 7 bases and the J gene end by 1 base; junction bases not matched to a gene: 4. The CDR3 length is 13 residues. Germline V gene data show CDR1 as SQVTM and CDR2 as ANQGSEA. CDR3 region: CSDSGSGTDTQYF. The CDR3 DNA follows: TGCAGCGACAGCGGGAGTGGCACAGATACGCAGTATTTT.

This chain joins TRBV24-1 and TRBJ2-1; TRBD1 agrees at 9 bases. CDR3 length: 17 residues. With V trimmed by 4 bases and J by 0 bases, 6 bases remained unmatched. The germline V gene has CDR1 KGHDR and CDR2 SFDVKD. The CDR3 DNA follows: TGTGCCACCAGTGACCCCGGGACAGGGAACTCCTACAATGAGCAGTTCTTC. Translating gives CATSDPGTGNSYNEQFF.

The CDR3 loop reads CASRSRDRGPNEQYF. The CDR3 coding sequence is TGTGCCAGCAGAAGTAGGGACAGGGGGCCCAACGAGCAGTACTTC. The V gene is TRBV6-5, the J gene TRBJ2-7, with 12 bases matching TRBD1. Per germline, CDR1 MNHEY and CDR2 SVGAGI. This CDR3 has 15 residues. V gave up 6 bases and J gave up 5 bases; unmatched junction bases: 8.

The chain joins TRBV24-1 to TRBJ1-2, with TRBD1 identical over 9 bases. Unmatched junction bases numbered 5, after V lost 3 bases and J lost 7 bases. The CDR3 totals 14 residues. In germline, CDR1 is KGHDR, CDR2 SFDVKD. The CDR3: CATSDRTGDGGYTF. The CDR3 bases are TGTGCCACCAGTGATCGGACAGGGGATGGTGGCTACACCTTC.

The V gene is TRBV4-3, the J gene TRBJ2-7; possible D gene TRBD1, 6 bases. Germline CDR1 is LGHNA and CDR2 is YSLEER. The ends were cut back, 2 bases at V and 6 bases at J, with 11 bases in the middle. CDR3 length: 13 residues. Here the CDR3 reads CASSQNTGLEQYF. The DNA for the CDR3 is TGCGCCAGCAGCCAAAACACAGGGCTCGAGCAGTACTTC.

CDR3 bases: TGTGCCAGCAGCGTAGAGGATGGTAGGGGACAGCCCCAGCATTTT. Amino acids: CASSVEDGRGQPQHF. The gene calls are TRBV9 and TRBJ1-5; TRBD1 is a possible D gene (5 bases). Trimming stripped 0 bases from V and 7 bases from J, with 14 bases between. Looked up from germline, CDR1 is SGDLS and CDR2 is YYNGEE. CDR3 length: 15 residues.

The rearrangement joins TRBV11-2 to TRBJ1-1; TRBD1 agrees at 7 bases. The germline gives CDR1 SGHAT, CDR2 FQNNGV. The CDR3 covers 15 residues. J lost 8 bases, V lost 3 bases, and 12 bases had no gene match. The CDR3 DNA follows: TGTGCCAGCAGCTTTAGTCTTCCACCGGGACAGGAAGCTTTCTTT. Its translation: CASSFSLPPGQEAFF.

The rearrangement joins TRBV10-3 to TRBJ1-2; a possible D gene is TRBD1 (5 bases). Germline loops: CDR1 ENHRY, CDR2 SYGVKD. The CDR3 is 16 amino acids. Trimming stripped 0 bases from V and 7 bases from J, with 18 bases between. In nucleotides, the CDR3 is TGTGCCATCAGTGAGTCGAAATTTGTAGGGGAACTTGGCTACACCTTC. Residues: CAISESKFVGELGYTF.

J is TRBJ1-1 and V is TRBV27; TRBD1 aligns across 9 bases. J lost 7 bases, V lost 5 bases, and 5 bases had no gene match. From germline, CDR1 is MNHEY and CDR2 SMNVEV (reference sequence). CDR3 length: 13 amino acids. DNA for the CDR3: TGTGCCAGCAGTCTTACAGGGGGCTTTGAAGCTTTCTTT. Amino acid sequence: CASSLTGGFEAFF.

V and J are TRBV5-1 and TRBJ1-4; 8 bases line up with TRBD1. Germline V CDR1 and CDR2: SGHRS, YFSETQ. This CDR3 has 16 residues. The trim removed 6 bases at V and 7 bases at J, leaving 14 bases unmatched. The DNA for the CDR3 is TGCGCCAGCACCACCCGGCCCACGACAGGGGCTGAAAAACTGTTTTTT. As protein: CASTTRPTTGAEKLFF.

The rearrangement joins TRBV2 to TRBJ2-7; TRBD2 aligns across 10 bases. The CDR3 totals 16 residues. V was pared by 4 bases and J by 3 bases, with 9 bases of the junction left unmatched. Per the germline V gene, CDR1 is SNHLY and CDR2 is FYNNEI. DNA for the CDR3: TGTGCCAGCAGTGTGGGTAGCGGGGGGCAGGGCTACGAGCAGTACTTC. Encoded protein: CASSVGSGGQGYEQYF.

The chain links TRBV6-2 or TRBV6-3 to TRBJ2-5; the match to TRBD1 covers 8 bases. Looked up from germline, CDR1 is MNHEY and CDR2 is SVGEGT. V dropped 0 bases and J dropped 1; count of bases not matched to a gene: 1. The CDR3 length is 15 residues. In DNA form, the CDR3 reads TGTGCCAGCAGTTACTCGGGACAGGTCCAAGAGACCCAGTACTTC. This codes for CASSYSGQVQETQYF.

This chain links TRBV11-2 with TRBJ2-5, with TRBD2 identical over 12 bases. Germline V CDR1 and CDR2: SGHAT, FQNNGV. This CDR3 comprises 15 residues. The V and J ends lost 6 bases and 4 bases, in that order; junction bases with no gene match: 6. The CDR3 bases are TGTGCCAGCAGGTCTAGCGGGAGGGCCGGAGAGACCCAGTACTTC. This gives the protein CASRSSGRAGETQYF.

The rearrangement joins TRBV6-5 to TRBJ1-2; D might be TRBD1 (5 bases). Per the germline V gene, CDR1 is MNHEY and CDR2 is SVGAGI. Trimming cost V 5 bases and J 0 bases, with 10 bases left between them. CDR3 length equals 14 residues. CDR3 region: CASSTSGPNYGYTF. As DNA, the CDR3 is TGTGCCAGCAGTACTTCAGGGCCTAACTATGGCTACACCTTC.

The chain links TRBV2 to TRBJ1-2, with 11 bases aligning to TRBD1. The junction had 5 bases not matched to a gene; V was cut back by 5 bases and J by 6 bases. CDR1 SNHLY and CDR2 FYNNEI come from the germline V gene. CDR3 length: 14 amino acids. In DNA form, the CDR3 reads TGTGCCAGCAGTTCGGACAGGGGGCTTGATGGCTACACCTTC. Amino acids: CASSSDRGLDGYTF.